The clone carrying this T cell receptor beta chain appeared a few times. The antigen is unknown. This specimen comes from a study of T cell repertoires in cytomegalovirus infection. Study summary: Signatures in public TCR beta sequences pointed to both CMV infection and matching HLA type.

Study observations and caveats: In two of eight donors, the top clonotype was HLA-C-restricted CMV-specific. Identification of carriers of CMV plus the relevant HLA was performed using cumulative public TCR beta family frequency.

TCRdb recomputed calls from the reads with MiXCR, one row per CDR3 protein. Of about 900,000 distinct CDR3 sequences listed, about 33% are singletons. V lost 6 bases to trimming and J lost 5 bases; unmatched junction nucleotides: 11. Germline V gene lookup returns CDR1 MNHEY and CDR2 SVGEGT. The CDR3 has 16 residues. The V call is TRBV6-2 or TRBV6-3, the J call TRBJ2-1; TRBD1 aligns across 9 bases. This receptor was taken from a human donor in good health (CMV status not recorded). Some clones in this sample may be carry-over from other donors' samples. The sequencing used cultured CD8+ T cells from PBMCs, collected from culture after CMV antigen stimulation. CDR3 in amino acids: CASSSNRGRRDNEQFF. CDR3 bases: TGTGCCAGCAGCTCGAACAGGGGGCGTCGGGACAATGAGCAGTTCTTC.